The TCR beta chain described here comes from a study of OX40 agonist ivuxolimab in advanced cancers. In the study overall: The study enrolled dose-escalation patients with hepatocellular carcinoma, melanoma, renal cell or head and neck cancer. With a range of roughly 20 to 90, age averaged roughly 61 years, and around 80% were male. Prior therapy, whether anti-PD-1, anti-PD-L1 or anti-CTLA-4, was allowed, and roughly 44% had some.

For this clone: Its antigen is as yet unknown.

Method: immunoSEQ multiplex PCR; TCRdb's copy keeps in-frame clones and lacks some. The sample includes 70,000 or so clones, around 91% of them seen just once. Overall study findings and caveats: CD4+ and CD8+ blood T cells expanded clonally by week 6 at 0.1 to 3.0 mg/kg.

The CDR3 runs to 20 residues. CDR1 and CDR2 from the germline V gene are LGHNA and YSLEER. With 0 bases clipped from V and 0 bases from J, the junction kept 14 bases outside the gene matches. The chain has TRBV4-3 and TRBJ1-3, with 7 positions matching TRBD1. The source of this sequence is an adult with an advanced solid tumor such as melanoma, head and neck, liver or kidney cancer. Source: CD4+ or CD8+ T cells sorted from blood, taken in a trial of the OX40 agonist ivuxolimab. For the CDR3, the DNA is TGCGCCAGCAGCCAAGACTCTGCCAGGGGGGAATTTTACTCTGGAAACACCATATATTTT. As protein: CASSQDSARGEFYSGNTIYF.